What follows is one TCR beta chain and its context. This sample is drawn from a study of CD8+ T cells in alopecia areata. The CDR3 sequence is 15 residues long. CDR1 is LGHNA and CDR2 is YSLEER in the germline V gene. V shed 6 bases and J shed 0 bases, with 9 bases lying between them. As the sequencing template, cDNA was produced by extracting RNA and reverse transcribing it. Generated by immunoSEQ multiplex PCR, the TCRdb table keeps only in-frame clones and is missing some. The sample carries 45,000 to 60,000 clones, around 96% recorded once. Source: CD8+ T cells sorted from blood, taken at week 0. The chain has TRBV4-3 and TRBJ2-6, with D perhaps matching TRBD1 (6 bases). The TCR comes from a human donor with alopecia areata. In nucleotides, the CDR3 is TGCGCCAGCAGGACAGGCCTCTCTGGGGCCAACGTCCTGACTTTC. This translates into CASRTGLSGANVLTF.